This T cell receptor beta chain stems from a study of blood T cell repertoires in COVID-19. This clone was observed a handful of times. Per the germline V gene, CDR1 is MNHEY and CDR2 is SMNVEV (reference sequence). Trimming cost V 5 bases and J 3 bases, with 14 bases left between them. The CDR3 loop spans 15 amino acids. Recovery among Cohort 3 donors was established by two negative PCRs, clearance, or symptom resolution. Profiling relied on immunoSEQ multiplex PCR, and the TCRdb table lists in-frame clones only, not all of them. The table records 150,000 to 200,000 clones, approximately 80% of them present only once.

The origin of this receptor is a woman in her sixties who had recovered from COVID-19. The rearrangement joins TRBV27 to TRBJ1-3; D possibly corresponds to TRBD1 (5 bases). The sequencing sample was made of PBMCs or T cells enriched from blood (not recorded which). CDR3 sequence: CASSPSRGDGNTIYF. The CDR3 DNA reads TGTGCCAGCAGTCCGAGTCGGGGGGATGGAAACACCATATATTTT.